Each of the 24 T cell receptor beta chains below was sequenced from the same sample in a study of T cell repertoires in cytomegalovirus infection. For these receptors, no antigen is known. TCRdb processed the reads anew with MiXCR; each CDR3 protein has one entry. The table shows 250,000 to 300,000 distinct CDR3 sequences, with 22% occurring only once. The source was cultured PBMCs, collected from culture after CMV antigen stimulation. These receptors originate from a human donor in good health (CMV status not recorded). Some clones in this sample may be carry-over from other donors' samples.

J is TRBJ2-4 and V is TRBV6-2 or TRBV6-3; the D call may be TRBD1 or TRBD2 (6 bases each). Germline loops: CDR1 MNHEY, CDR2 SVGEGT. The CDR3 loop spans 15 amino acids. The V end was cut by 7 bases, the J end by 7 bases, with 20 bases between. The CDR3 is CASTEGGLRYNIQYF. The DNA for the CDR3 is TGTGCCAGCACTGAGGGGGGCCTACGGTATAACATTCAGTACTTC.

This clonotype was seen a handful of times. The V gene is TRBV6-2 or TRBV6-3, the J gene TRBJ1-1; 7 positions match TRBD1. The length of the CDR3 is 14 residues. The ends lost 6 bases at V and 1 base at J; junction bases unmatched: 5. The V gene's germline CDR1 is MNHEY and CDR2 SVGEGT. The CDR3 sequence is CASSPDRANTEAFF. CDR3 coding DNA: TGTGCCAGCAGCCCCGACAGGGCGAACACTGAAGCTTTCTTT.

This clonotype was observed many times. A junction boundary mismatches the germline segment, possibly from a read error. The CDR3 nucleotides are TGTGCCAGCAGCTTAGGAACCGAAGGGTCTGGCTACACTTTC. It codes for CASSLGTEGSGYTF. This chain uses TRBV7-2 with TRBJ1-2; no definite D call. The V gene's germline CDR1 is SGHTA and CDR2 FQGNSA. The CDR3 covers 14 residues.

This chain uses TRBV5-1 with TRBJ2-3, with 8 bases that match TRBD2. Germline CDR1 and CDR2: SGHRS and YFSETQ. CDR3 length: 14 amino acids. V shed 4 bases, J shed 4 bases, and the junction held 5 bases outside the gene matches. This chain's CDR3 is CASSQGLVSDTQYF. In nucleotides, the CDR3 is TGCGCCAGCAGCCAGGGACTAGTTTCAGATACGCAGTATTTT.

This clonotype has more than one count but fewer than ten. This chain uses TRBV15 with TRBJ2-2; D is tentatively TRBD1 or TRBD2 (5 bases each). The CDR3 is made up of 13 amino acids. CDR1 and CDR2 from the germline V gene are LNHNV and YYDKDF (reference sequence). Trimming stripped 1 base from V and 6 bases from J, with 6 bases between. Here the CDR3 DNA reads TGTGCCACCAGCAGAGGGGACCCCGGGGAGCTGTTTTTT. This translates into CATSRGDPGELFF.

V gene TRBV19 combines with J gene TRBJ2-1; 10 bases line up with TRBD2. Germline-derived CDR1 and CDR2 are LNHDA and SQIVND (reference sequence). V gave up 7 bases and J gave up 5 bases; unmatched junction bases: 5. This CDR3 is 14 amino acids long. The CDR3 is CASKGTSDHNEQFF. CDR3 sequence (DNA): TGTGCCAGTAAAGGGACTAGCGACCACAATGAGCAGTTCTTC.

This chain links TRBV23-1 with TRBJ1-3, with 7 bases identical to TRBD1. TRBV23-1 is an ORF, with its function uncertain. Trimming at V came to 3 bases and at J to 5 bases, leaving 4 bases not matched to a gene. The CDR3 runs 14 residues. This chain's CDR3 is CASSHPGQRNTIYF. CDR3 DNA: TGCGCCAGCAGTCATCCGGGACAGCGAAACACCATATATTTT.

This clonotype occurred a few times. The chain combines TRBV7-9 with TRBJ2-5, with D perhaps matching TRBD2 (6 bases). Germline V gene lookup returns CDR1 SEHNR and CDR2 FQNEAQ (reference sequence). V was pared by 0 bases and J by 0 bases, with 14 bases between. CDR3 length: 17 amino acids. The DNA for the CDR3 is TGTGCCAGCAGCTTAGCAGGGTACGGGAGCTACCAAGAGACCCAGTACTTC. This translates into CASSLAGYGSYQETQYF.

CDR3 protein: CASSSGLAGVGTQYF. For the CDR3, the DNA is TGTGCCAGCAGCTCGGGACTAGCGGGAGTGGGGACCCAGTACTTC. The V call is TRBV7-2, the J call TRBJ2-5; 14 nucleotides align to TRBD2. Germline values: CDR1 SGHTA, CDR2 FQGNSA. This CDR3 region has 15 residues. J was trimmed by 7 bases and V by 4 bases; bases with no gene match: 5. The full variable domain, with the rest looked up from reference TRBV7-2 and TRBJ2-5, is GAGVSQSPSNKVTEKGKDVELRCDPISGHTALYWYRQSLGQGLEFLIYFQGNSAPDKSGLPSDRFSAERTGGSVSTLTIQRTQQEDSAVYLCASSSGLAGVGTQYFGPGTRLLVL.

This clonotype was detected only a few times. The rearrangement joins TRBV7-2 to TRBJ2-5; 7 bases agree with TRBD2. Germline CDR1 is SGHTA and CDR2 is FQGNSA. The CDR3 contains 16 residues. The ends lost 4 bases at V and 4 bases at J; junction bases unmatched: 12. The CDR3 region is CASSSTYAGVGETQYF. Written as DNA, the CDR3 is TGTGCCAGCAGCTCCACGTACGCGGGAGTGGGAGAGACCCAGTACTTC.

This clonotype came up many times. The V call is TRBV7-2, the J call TRBJ2-1; no clear D gene. The CDR3 runs to 15 residues. Germline lookup yields CDR1 SGHTA and CDR2 FQGNSA. V was trimmed by 1 base and J by 0 bases, leaving 7 bases between them. The CDR3 DNA is TGTGCCAGCAGCTTAGTTCGTTTCTCCTACAATGAGCAGTTCTTC. Translation gives CASSLVRFSYNEQFF.

V and J are TRBV9 and TRBJ2-1, with D possibly being TRBD1 (6 bases). Germline values: CDR1 SGDLS, CDR2 YYNGEE. The CDR3 is 17 residues long. Trimming took 0 bases from V and 7 from J, leaving 20 bases between them. CDR3 in amino acids: CASSVDSVSGVLNEQFF. Written as DNA, the CDR3 is TGTGCCAGCAGCGTAGATAGTGTATCAGGGGTCTTGAATGAGCAGTTCTTC.

The chain carries TRBV4-3 and TRBJ2-7, with TRBD2 as a possible D gene (5 bases). V lost 0 bases, J lost 5 bases, and 26 bases lay in between. Germline V CDR1 and CDR2: LGHNA, YSLEER. This CDR3 spans 19 amino acids. This CDR3 is CASSQDLGSGSSGIHEQYF. DNA of the CDR3: TGCGCCAGCAGCCAAGATTTGGGAAGTGGGAGTTCGGGCATCCACGAGCAGTACTTC.

This clonotype occurred a few times. This chain uses TRBV7-2 with TRBJ2-1, with 13 bases lining up with TRBD2. CDR3 length: 20 residues. Germline V gene data show CDR1 as SGHTA and CDR2 as FQGNSA. Germline trimming cut 6 bases from V and 0 bases from J; bases unmatched to any gene: 14. The CDR3: CASRLRTSGSSPSSYNEQFF. CDR3 DNA: TGTGCCAGCAGACTTCGGACTAGCGGGAGTTCTCCCAGCTCCTACAATGAGCAGTTCTTC.

In its sample, this clonotype was seen a few times. The V and J genes are TRBV20-1 and TRBJ2-3; 9 bases line up with TRBD1. The CDR3 totals 14 residues. J gave up 1 base and V 5 bases, and 4 bases lay outside the gene matches. Germline V gene data show CDR1 as DFQATT and CDR2 as SNEGSKA (reference sequence). CDR3 nucleotides: TGCAGTGCTCTATGGACAGGGGGCACAGATACGCAGTATTTT. This encodes CSALWTGGTDTQYF.

The chain recombines TRBV19 with TRBJ2-5; 8 bases agree with TRBD2. CDR3 length: 13 amino acids. After removal of 6 bases from V and 5 bases from J, the junction contained 5 bases not matched to a gene. Germline-derived CDR1 and CDR2 are LNHDA and SQIVND (reference sequence). CDR3 in DNA: TGTGCCAGTAGCGGGAGGGCCTTGGAGACCCAGTACTTC. Protein: CASSGRALETQYF.

This clonotype has at least ten counts. CDR3 sequence reads: CASRKTGFGEKLFF. The DNA of the CDR3 is TGTGCCAGCAGAAAGACAGGGTTCGGTGAAAAACTGTTTTTT. The chain recombines TRBV7-9 with TRBJ1-4, with 7 positions matching TRBD1. From germline, CDR1 is SEHNR and CDR2 FQNEAQ (reference sequence). The CDR3 totals 14 residues. The trim removed 6 bases at V and 7 bases at J, leaving 8 bases unmatched.

This chain connects TRBV6-5 to TRBJ2-3; tentatively, D is TRBD1 (6 bases). The CDR3 totals 16 residues. Germline V gene sequence: CDR1 MNHEY, CDR2 SVGAGI. V lost 2 bases and J lost 2, with 14 bases in between. Here the CDR3 DNA reads TGTGCCAGCAGTTACGCAGGGGCCCCCCACACAGATACGCAGTATTTT. It encodes CASSYAGAPHTDTQYF.

The chain recombines TRBV12-3 or TRBV12-4 with TRBJ2-3; the match to TRBD1 covers 9 bases. The CDR3 totals 15 residues. The V segment lost 5 bases and the J segment 5 bases; nucleotides outside the gene matches: 8. This chain's CDR3 is CASSERTGDRDTQYF. CDR3 in DNA: TGTGCCAGCAGTGAGCGGACAGGGGATAGAGATACGCAGTATTTT.

The CDR3 protein is CSAQAGLGDTQYF. CDR3 sequence (DNA): TGCAGTGCCCAAGCGGGGTTGGGAGATACGCAGTATTTT. The chain employs TRBV20-1 and TRBJ2-3; 7 bases are shared with TRBD2. CDR3 size: 13 residues. Germline trimming cut 6 bases from V and 5 bases from J; bases unmatched to any gene: 8. From germline, CDR1 is DFQATT and CDR2 SNEGSKA (reference sequence).

In this sample, this clonotype turned up many times. The chain employs TRBV7-2 and TRBJ2-1, with TRBD2 matching over 12 bases. V lost 5 bases to trimming and J lost 4 bases; unmatched junction nucleotides: 6. Germline V CDR1 and CDR2: SGHTA, FQGNSA. The CDR3 covers 16 residues. The CDR3 nucleotides read TGTGCCAGCAGCCTTGCACTAGCGGGAGGATACAATGAGCAGTTCTTC. Its translation is CASSLALAGGYNEQFF.

This clonotype was counted a few times. V gene TRBV7-2 combines with J gene TRBJ2-7; D might be TRBD2 (6 bases). This CDR3 contains 14 residues. The V gene lost 1 base and the J gene lost 4 bases, with 11 bases spanning the gap. CDR1 is SGHTA and CDR2 is FQGNSA in the germline V gene. The CDR3 nucleotides are TGTGCCAGCAGCTTAGACGGGACTTGGTACGAGCAGTACTTC. Residues: CASSLDGTWYEQYF.

Only one count was recorded for this clonotype. This chain joins TRBV12-3 or TRBV12-4 and TRBJ2-1; TRBD1 aligns across 9 bases. The CDR3 is 19 residues long. Trimming removed 2 bases from V and 2 bases from J; junction bases left unmatched: 13. CDR3 DNA: TGTGCCAGCAGTTTATTCGGACAGGGGACGGGTGATGCCTACAATGAGCAGTTCTTC. This gives the protein CASSLFGQGTGDAYNEQFF.

The genes are TRBV12-3 or TRBV12-4 and TRBJ1-4; D is possibly TRBD1 (6 bases). This CDR3 contains 13 residues. Trimming pared 0 bases from V and 8 bases from J, leaving 7 bases between. DNA of the CDR3: TGTGCCAGCAGTTTAGCCGGGGGCGAAAAACTGTTTTTT. This codes for CASSLAGGEKLFF.